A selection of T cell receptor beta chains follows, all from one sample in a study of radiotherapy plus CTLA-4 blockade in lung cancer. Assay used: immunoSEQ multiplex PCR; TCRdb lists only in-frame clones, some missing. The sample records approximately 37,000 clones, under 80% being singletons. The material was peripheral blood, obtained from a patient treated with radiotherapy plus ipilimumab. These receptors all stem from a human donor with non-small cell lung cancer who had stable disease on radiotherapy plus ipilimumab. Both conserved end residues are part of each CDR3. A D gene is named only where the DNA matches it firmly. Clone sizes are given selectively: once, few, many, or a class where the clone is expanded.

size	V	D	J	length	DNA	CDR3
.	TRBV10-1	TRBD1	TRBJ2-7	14	TGCGCCAGCAACCCCGGGACAGGGAGCTACGAGCAGTACTTC	CASNPGTGSYEQYF
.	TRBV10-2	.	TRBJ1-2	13	TGCGCCAGCAGTGAGTCGCCGGGGTGGGGCTACACCTTC	CASSESPGWGYTF
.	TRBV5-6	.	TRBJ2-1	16	TGTGCCAGCAGCCTGATTGTGGCAGGGTACTACAATGAGCAGTTCTTC	CASSLIVAGYYNEQFF
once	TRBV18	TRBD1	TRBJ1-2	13	TGTGCCAGCCGACCGGGGGACAGCTATGGCTACACCTTC	CASRPGDSYGYTF
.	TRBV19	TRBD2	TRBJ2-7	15	TGTGCCAGTAGTATAGGCGGGGGGAGGATTTACGAGCAGTACTTC	CASSIGGGRIYEQYF
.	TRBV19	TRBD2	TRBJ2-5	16	TGTGCCAGTAGTATCCGGCTAGCGGGGGGTCTAGAGACCCAGTACTTC	CASSIRLAGGLETQYF
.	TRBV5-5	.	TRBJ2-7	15	TGTGCCAGCAGCTTGGAGGAGAGACCCTCCTACGAGCAGTACTTC	CASSLEERPSYEQYF
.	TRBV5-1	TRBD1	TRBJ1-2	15	TGCGCCAGCAGCTCTCGGACAGGTTCTTACTATGGCTACACCTTC	CASSSRTGSYYGYTF
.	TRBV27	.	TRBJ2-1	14	TGTGCCAGCAGTTTTTCCTCCTCCTACAATGAGCAGTTCTTC	CASSFSSSYNEQFF
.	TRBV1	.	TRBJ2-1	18	TGCACCAGCAGCCATTTCCCCGGTACCCCCGGACAGCTTAATGAGCAGTTCTTC	CTSSHFPGTPGQLNEQFF
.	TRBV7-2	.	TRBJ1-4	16	TGTGCCAGCAGCCAACGGACACGCGGCGAGGATGAAAAACTGTTTTTT	CASSQRTRGEDEKLFF
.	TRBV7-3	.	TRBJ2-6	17	TGTGCCAGCAGCTCTTCGGTGGGGGGGCCTGGGGCCAACGTCCTGACTTTC	CASSSSVGGPGANVLTF
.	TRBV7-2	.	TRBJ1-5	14	TGTGCCAGCAGCTTAGGTAGGGGTAATCAGCCCCAGCATTTT	CASSLGRGNQPQHF
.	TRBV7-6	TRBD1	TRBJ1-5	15	TGTGCCAGCAGCTCTTTGACAGGGGGCAATCAGCCCCAGCATTTT	CASSSLTGGNQPQHF
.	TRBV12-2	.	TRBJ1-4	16	TGTGCAAGTCGCTCCAGACACCCCACAGGCAATGAAAAACTGTTTTTT	CASRSRHPTGNEKLFF
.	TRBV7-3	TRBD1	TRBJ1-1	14	TGTGCCAGCAGCTTCGACGGGACAGGGGGTGAAGCTTTCTTT	CASSFDGTGGEAFF
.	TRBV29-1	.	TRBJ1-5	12	TGCAGCGCGCAGCGAGGTGACCAGCCCCAGCATTTT	CSAQRGDQPQHF
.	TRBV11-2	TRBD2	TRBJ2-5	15	TGTGCCAGCAGCATCAGGACTAGCGGGGGAGAGACCCAGTACTTC	CASSIRTSGGETQYF
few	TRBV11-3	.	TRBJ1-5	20	TGTGCCAGCAGCTCCGCCCTCGACAGGTCCCGACTTTATAGCAATCAGCCCCAGCATTTT	CASSSALDRSRLYSNQPQHF